The following is a T cell receptor beta chain sequence with its context. The junction departs from the called germline gene at one end, perhaps through a read error. This entry is derived from a study of PD-1 blockade in classical Hodgkin lymphoma. Time point in this sample: newly diagnosed, previously untreated cHL patient sample. Isolation of CD4+ T cells from thawed PBMCs was performed by magnetic negative selection. This CDR3 has 14 amino acids. Germline CDR1 and CDR2: SSHAT and FNYEAQ (reference sequence). Repertoires were generated with immunoSEQ multiplex PCR, while TCRdb's copy carries only in-frame clones and drops some. In the table there are fewer than 35,000 clones, 88% of which are singletons.

Specimen: CD4+ T cells from blood. The chain uses TRBV7-7 and TRBJ2-1, with D perhaps matching TRBD2 (5 bases). This receptor was taken from a human donor with classical Hodgkin lymphoma. CDR3 region: CASSLDSLADEQFF. In DNA form, the CDR3 reads TGTGCTAGCAGCTTAGATTCCCTAGCCGATGAGCAGTTCTTC.